These 15 T cell receptor beta chains were sequenced from one sample in a study of beta chain features in type 1 diabetes. Whole-study findings and limits: Shortening that was moderate but significant affected the TCRB CDR3s of Type 1 diabetes patients in all four CD4+ subsets.

The whole isolated RNA underwent reverse transcription, so sequencing captured expressed TCRB transcripts. Only in-frame clones appear in the TCRdb table, and some are missing; sequencing was by immunoSEQ multiplex PCR. The sample lists about 150,000 clones; under 13% were seen once. These receptors have no identified antigens. Input material: central memory CD4+ T cells from blood. All receptors derive from a man aged 30 to 45 with type 1 diabetes.

The chain combines TRBV4-3 with TRBJ2-7, with 14 bases that match TRBD2. CDR1 and CDR2 (germline): LGHNA, YSLEER. This CDR3 has 17 residues. J was trimmed by 6 bases and V by 0 bases; bases with no gene match: 7. The CDR3 coding sequence is TGCGCCAGCAGCCAAGATGCCGGACTAGCGGGAGGTCGCGAGCAGTACTTC. Its translation: CASSQDAGLAGGREQYF.

This clone showed up just a few times. This chain joins TRBV11-2 and TRBJ2-2; TRBD2 agrees at 8 bases. Looked up from germline, CDR1 is SGHAT and CDR2 is FQNNGV. The CDR3 is made up of 18 amino acids. J was trimmed by 1 base and V by 1 base; bases with no gene match: 8. The CDR3 DNA is TGTGCCAGCAGCTTAGCGCGATTTACTAGCGGGAACACCGGGGAGCTGTTTTTT. Translated: CASSLARFTSGNTGELFF.

This clone was detected a few times. Germline and junction disagree at one end, which may indicate a read error. The V and J genes are TRBV4-1 and TRBJ1-1, with 8 bases that match TRBD1. Germline values: CDR1 MGHRA, CDR2 YSYEKL. The CDR3 length is 16 residues. The CDR3 protein is CASSRGQGATSTEAVF. The CDR3 coding sequence is TGCGCCAGCAGCCGAGGGCAGGGGGCCACCTCCACTGAAGCGGTCTTT.

The chain uses TRBV7-2 and TRBJ2-2, with a tentative D call TRBD2 (5 bases). V was trimmed by 0 bases and J by 7 bases, leaving 15 bases between them. Germline V gives CDR1 SGHTA, CDR2 FQGNSA. The CDR3 extends over 16 amino acids. CDR3 sequence: CASSLAVAGWGGELFF. CDR3 DNA: TGTGCCAGCAGCTTAGCTGTTGCGGGTTGGGGCGGGGAGCTGTTTTTT.

There are a few counts of this clone. The J gene is TRBJ2-1, the V gene TRBV30; 10 bases align to TRBD1. The CDR3 spans 16 residues. Unmatched junction bases numbered 4, after V lost 0 bases and J lost 2 bases. Germline loops: CDR1 GTSNPN, CDR2 SVGIG (reference sequence). CDR3 residues: CAWSVQDRGTYNEQFF. In nucleotides, the CDR3 is TGTGCCTGGAGTGTACAGGACAGGGGGACCTACAATGAGCAGTTCTTC.

The rearrangement uses TRBV7-6 and TRBJ2-7; TRBD2 matches 10 bases. This CDR3 comprises 15 residues. The germline V gene encodes CDR1 SGHVS and CDR2 FNYEAQ. J was trimmed by 6 bases and V by 4 bases; bases with no gene match: 9. CDR3 nucleotides: TGTGCCAGCAGCTCGTACACTAGCGGGGCATTCGAGCAGTACTTC. It translates to CASSSYTSGAFEQYF.

The V call is TRBV4-2, the J call TRBJ2-1; the D gene is possibly TRBD2 (5 bases). Germline V gene data show CDR1 as LGHNA and CDR2 as YNFKEQ. Trimming removed 4 bases at V and 10 bases at J, with 29 bases between. The CDR3 is 18 residues long. CDR3 nucleotides: TGTGCCAGCAGCCTAGCCTCGGGGAGCTCAGAACCTCGTAGCGAGCAGTTCTTC. Amino acid sequence: CASSLASGSSEPRSEQFF.

This clone was recorded many times. The chain uses TRBV4-2 and TRBJ2-5; 9 positions match TRBD2. In germline, CDR1 is LGHNA, CDR2 YNFKEQ. After removal of 6 bases from V and 2 bases from J, the junction contained 7 bases not matched to a gene. There are 15 residues in the CDR3. Written as DNA, the CDR3 is TGTGCCAGCAGTTGGGGACTAGCAAGACAAGAGACCCAGTACTTC. Encoded protein: CASSWGLARQETQYF.

This clone appeared a few times. The chain joins TRBV2 to TRBJ2-7; possibly TRBD1 for D (5 bases). The V gene's germline CDR1 is SNHLY and CDR2 FYNNEI. V was shortened by 7 bases and J by 3 bases, with 13 bases between the two germline ends. This CDR3 comprises 13 residues. In DNA, the CDR3 is TGTGCCAGCACCCTCGCAGGGATCTACGAGCAGTACTTC. Amino acid sequence: CASTLAGIYEQYF. Complete variable domain (other parts from reference TRBV2 and TRBJ2-7): EPEVTQTPSHQVTQMGQEVILRCVPISNHLYFYWYRQILGQKVEFLVSFYNNEISEKSEIFDDQFSVERPDGSNFTLKIRSTKLEDSAMYFCASTLAGIYEQYFGPGTRLTVT.

This clone was seen a few times. The gene calls are TRBV5-1 and TRBJ2-5; 10 bases fit TRBD1. Germline V CDR1 and CDR2: SGHRS, YFSETQ. The V gene end was trimmed by 3 bases and the J gene end by 1 base; junction bases not matched to a gene: 9. The CDR3 length is 17 residues. CDR3 in amino acids: CASSSPGQGGIQETQYF. DNA for the CDR3: TGCGCCAGCAGCTCGCCCGGACAGGGGGGAATCCAAGAGACCCAGTACTTC.

This chain connects TRBV19 to TRBJ2-1, with 10 bases fitting TRBD2. The CDR3 runs 14 residues. The J segment lost 10 bases and the V segment lost 5 bases, leaving 8 bases of the junction unmatched. Germline values: CDR1 LNHDA, CDR2 SQIVND (reference sequence). The chain's CDR3 is CASSASGTSVEQFF. The CDR3 DNA reads as TGTGCCAGTAGTGCGTCCGGGACTAGCGTGGAGCAGTTCTTC.

In this sample, this clone turned up a few times. V and J are TRBV7-9 and TRBJ2-5, with D perhaps TRBD2 (5 bases). V lost 5 bases and J 5 bases, leaving 12 bases between the germline ends. The length of the CDR3 is 13 residues. The germline V gene encodes CDR1 SEHNR and CDR2 FQNEAQ (reference sequence). The CDR3 nucleotides are TGTGCCAGCAGCCCCCCCGGGGTTGAGACCCAGTACTTC. It encodes CASSPPGVETQYF.

This chain connects TRBV7-2 to TRBJ2-7; 7 nucleotides agree with TRBD2. Germline CDR1 SGHTA, CDR2 FQGNSA. J lost 4 bases, V lost 5 bases, and 8 bases had no gene match. This CDR3 is built from 14 residues. CDR3 nucleotide sequence: TGTGCCAGCAGCCAAGGCGGGAGAATATACGAGCAGTACTTC. The encoded protein is CASSQGGRIYEQYF.

This clone showed up just a few times. The rearrangement joins TRBV5-8 to TRBJ2-4; 8 bases agree with TRBD1. This CDR3 has 14 amino acids. Germline CDR1 and CDR2: SGHTS and YDEGEE. V shed 4 bases, J shed 3 bases, and the junction held 3 bases outside the gene matches. The CDR3 DNA reads as TGTGCCAGCAGCCTTGGGACAGGCAAAAACATTCAGTACTTC. Amino acid sequence: CASSLGTGKNIQYF. The full variable domain, rest sourced from reference TRBV5-8 and TRBJ2-4, is EAGVTQSPTHLIKTRGQQATLRCSPISGHTSVYWYQQALGLGLQFLLWYDEGEERNRGNFPPRFSGRQFPNYSSELNVNALELEDSALYLCASSLGTGKNIQYFGAGTRLSVL.

This sequence joins TRBV28 and TRBJ1-1; D is ambiguous. The CDR3 length is 15 residues. Germline-derived CDR1 and CDR2 are MDHEN and SYDVKM. In DNA form, the CDR3 reads TGTGCGAGCCGGAGGGAGAGTGCGGGGAACACTGAAGCTTTCTTT. As protein: CASRRESAGNTEAFF. The variable domain in full, with the rest retrieved from reference TRBV28 and TRBJ1-1, is DVKVTQSSRYLVKRTGEKVFLECVQDMDHENMFWYRQDPGLGLRLIYFSYDVKMKEKGDIPEGYSVSREKKERFSLILESASTNQTSMYLCASRRESAGNTEAFFGQGTRLTVV.